The 28 T cell receptor beta chains below all came from one sample that was sequenced in a study of cytomegalovirus exposure and HLA in healthy donors. Use of 60 Vbeta and 13 Jbeta primers characterized the PCR. Using immunoSEQ multiplex PCR, the repertoire was profiled, and TCRdb retains in-frame clones only, with some absent. The sample contains around 110,000 clones, roughly 80% of which appear only once. The sequencing sample was made of PBMCs. Source of these receptors: a young man in good health and CMV-seropositive.

J is TRBJ2-7 and V is TRBV9, with 12 bases fitting TRBD2. Trimming at V came to 3 bases and at J to 0 bases, leaving 4 bases not matched to a gene. CDR1 is SGDLS, CDR2 YYNGEE, per germline. The CDR3 contains 16 residues. The DNA for the CDR3 is TGTGCCAGCAGCGCCCGACTAGCGGGGGCCTCCTACGAGCAGTACTTC. It is translated as CASSARLAGASYEQYF.

J is TRBJ1-1 and V is TRBV11-2, with 8 positions matching TRBD1. The germline V gene has CDR1 SGHAT and CDR2 FQNNGV. The ends lost 6 bases at V and 5 bases at J; junction bases unmatched: 8. This CDR3 comprises 14 residues. Written as DNA, the CDR3 is TGTGCCAGCAGTCAACGGACAGGGTTGACTGAAGCTTTCTTT. As protein: CASSQRTGLTEAFF. The full variable domain, its missing parts supplied by reference TRBV11-2 and TRBJ1-1, is EAGVAQSPRYKIIEKRQSVAFWCNPISGHATLYWYQQILGQGPKLLIQFQNNGVVDDSQLPKDRFSAERLKGVDSTLKIQPAKLEDSAVYLCASSQRTGLTEAFFGQGTRLTVV.

The V and J genes are TRBV5-5 and TRBJ1-3; unclear D gene. Trimming cost V 1 base and J 8 bases, with 7 bases left between them. CDR1 is SGHKS and CDR2 is YYEKEE in the germline V gene (reference sequence). The CDR3 is 12 residues long. Written as DNA, the CDR3 is TGTGCCAGCAGCTTGAACCGAGACACCATATATTTT. Residues: CASSLNRDTIYF.

The chain is built from TRBV7-9 and TRBJ2-4; D might be TRBD2 (5 bases). Germline V CDR1 and CDR2: SEHNR, FQNEAQ (reference sequence). CDR3 length: 13 residues. Trimming stripped 1 base from V and 5 bases from J, with 6 bases between. CDR3 sequence (DNA): TGTGCCAGCAGCTTAGTCGGGGAAAACATTCAGTACTTC. It is translated as CASSLVGENIQYF. Looking up the rest from reference TRBV7-9 and TRBJ2-4 gives the full variable domain: DTGVSQNPRHKITKRGQNVTFRCDPISEHNRLYWYRQTLGQGPEFLTYFQNEAQLEKSRLLSDRFSAERPKGSFSTLEIQRTEQGDSAMYLCASSLVGENIQYFGAGTRLSVL.

The rearrangement uses TRBV5-1 and TRBJ2-7, with D possibly matching TRBD1 (6 bases). The CDR3 is 14 residues long. CDR1 and CDR2 from the germline V gene are SGHRS and YFSETQ. V was trimmed by 7 bases and J by 1 base, leaving 15 bases between them. The CDR3 nucleotides are TGCGCCAGCGCTGGGGGCTCACGGTCCTACGAGCAGTACTTC. This sequence encodes CASAGGSRSYEQYF.

J is TRBJ1-6 and V is TRBV7-9; 9 bases are a match to TRBD1. Germline assignment: CDR1 SEHNR and CDR2 FQNEAQ (reference sequence). The CDR3 contains 16 residues. V lost 6 bases, J lost 7 bases, and 10 bases stayed unmatched. The CDR3 loop is CASRSWGQGGNSPLHF. DNA of the CDR3: TGTGCCAGCAGGAGTTGGGGACAGGGTGGGAATTCACCCCTCCACTTT.

The chain couples TRBV4-1 to TRBJ2-7, with TRBD1 matching 7 bases. Looked up from germline, CDR1 is MGHRA and CDR2 is YSYEKL. The J segment lost 6 bases and the V segment lost 2 bases, leaving 4 bases of the junction unmatched. The CDR3 length is 13 residues. The CDR3 DNA reads TGCGCCAGCAGCCAACAGGGACAGCGCGAGCAGTACTTC. Amino acids: CASSQQGQREQYF.

This chain links TRBV18 with TRBJ1-2; no firm D call. Germline loops: CDR1 KGHSH, CDR2 LQKENI. The CDR3 extends over 16 amino acids. The ends were cut back, 2 bases at V and 6 bases at J, with 19 bases in the middle. The CDR3 DNA sequence: TGTGCCAGCTCACCATATAAAACGGGAGGGCAAAATGGCTACACCTTC. This encodes CASSPYKTGGQNGYTF.

The chain couples TRBV5-4 to TRBJ2-3; D gene ambiguous. From germline, CDR1 is SGHNT and CDR2 YYREEE (reference sequence). CDR3 length: 12 residues. Trimming removed 0 bases from V and 7 bases from J, with 6 bases in between. CDR3 region: CASSLDINTQYF. CDR3 nucleotides: TGTGCCAGCAGCTTGGACATAAATACGCAGTATTTT.

J is TRBJ1-1 and V is TRBV10-2; 8 bases are a match to TRBD1. Germline V lookup: CDR1 WSHSY, CDR2 SAAADI. V was clipped by 8 bases and J by 4 bases; unmatched bases: 3. CDR3 size: 12 residues. The CDR3: CASRQGSTEAFF. CDR3 sequence (DNA): TGCGCCAGCCGACAGGGGAGCACTGAAGCTTTCTTT.

The CDR3 here is CASSVQRGSTDTQYF. The CDR3 nucleotides are TGTGCCAGCAGCGTACAGCGGGGTAGCACAGATACGCAGTATTTT. The gene calls are TRBV5-4 and TRBJ2-3; 7 nucleotides line up with TRBD2. The J segment lost 0 bases and the V segment lost 4 bases, leaving 5 bases of the junction unmatched. This CDR3 comprises 15 residues. The germline CDR1 and CDR2 sequences are SGHNT and YYREEE (reference sequence).

The chain uses TRBV11-2 and TRBJ2-7; 7 positions agree with TRBD1. CDR1 is SGHAT, CDR2 FQNNGV, per germline. Germline trimming cut 4 bases from V and 2 bases from J; bases unmatched to any gene: 11. This CDR3 comprises 16 residues. CDR3 in DNA: TGTGCCAGCAGCTCCCCAACAGGGGATATTACCTACGAGCAGTACTTC. Its protein is CASSSPTGDITYEQYF.

The count of this clone is one. This chain links TRBV7-2 with TRBJ2-5; 9 nucleotides line up with TRBD2. CDR1 SGHTA and CDR2 FQGNSA come from the germline V gene. CDR3 length: 14 amino acids. V lost 5 bases, J lost 4 bases, and 5 bases stayed unmatched. DNA of the CDR3: TGTGCCAGCAGCCCCCGGCGGGAGGGAGAGACCCAGTACTTC. Translating it yields CASSPRREGETQYF.

This sequence joins TRBV14 and TRBJ2-1; 9 bases fit TRBD2. V gave up 0 bases and J gave up 7 bases; unmatched junction bases: 10. The germline V gene has CDR1 SGHDN and CDR2 FVKESK. The CDR3 runs to 17 residues. The CDR3, as DNA: TGTGCCAGCAGCCAAGATCCCCCTAGCGGGGTAGCAAATGAGCAGTTCTTC. This gives the protein CASSQDPPSGVANEQFF. The whole variable domain, filled in from reference TRBV14 and TRBJ2-1, reads EAGVTQFPSHSVIEKGQTVTLRCDPISGHDNLYWYRRVMGKEIKFLLHFVKESKQDESGMPNNRFLAERTGGTYSTLKVQPAELEDSGVYFCASSQDPPSGVANEQFFGPGTRLTVL.

V usage is TRBV5-1 and J usage is TRBJ2-6, with 8 bases that match TRBD1. Germline V gives CDR1 SGHRS, CDR2 YFSETQ. The CDR3 spans 16 residues. V was pared by 4 bases and J by 4 bases, with 7 bases of the junction left unmatched. Here the CDR3 DNA reads TGCGCCAGCAGCACCGACAGGGGTGGAGGGGCCAACGTCCTGACTTTC. Protein: CASSTDRGGGANVLTF.

V gene TRBV6-1 combines with J gene TRBJ1-6; 8 nucleotides agree with TRBD1. The length of the CDR3 is 15 residues. Germline loops: CDR1 MNHNS, CDR2 SASEGT. Trimming took 4 bases from V and 6 from J; bases not matched to a gene: 5. The CDR3 nucleotides read TGTGCCAGCAGTGCGTGGACAGGGCGTAATTCACCCCTCCACTTT. Protein: CASSAWTGRNSPLHF.

J is TRBJ1-2 and V is TRBV4-1; D unresolved. Germline V gene data show CDR1 as MGHRA and CDR2 as YSYEKL. The CDR3 runs 15 residues. Trimming shortened V by 0 bases and J by 3 bases, and 11 bases separated the two germline ends. The CDR3 region is CASSQDGSGYYGYTF. DNA for the CDR3: TGCGCCAGCAGCCAAGATGGCTCAGGCTACTATGGCTACACCTTC.

The J gene is TRBJ2-7, the V gene TRBV6-1, with unresolved D. The CDR3 contains 11 residues. V dropped 4 bases and J dropped 6 bases, with 7 bases sitting between them. The germline V gene encodes CDR1 MNHNS and CDR2 SASEGT. The CDR3 spells CASSGVSEQYV. The CDR3 region has the DNA TGTGCCAGCAGTGGCGTAAGCGAGCAGTACGTC.

This sequence joins TRBV18 and TRBJ2-2; no firm D call. V dropped 5 bases and J dropped 4 bases, with 14 bases sitting between them. Germline assignment: CDR1 KGHSH and CDR2 LQKENI. CDR3 length: 15 residues. The CDR3 loop is CASSRSTGGTGELFF. The CDR3 nucleotides are TGTGCCAGCTCAAGAAGCACCGGTGGCACCGGGGAGCTGTTTTTT.

The V gene is TRBV28, the J gene TRBJ2-5, with TRBD1 identical over 11 bases. The J call may be faulty, since TRBJ2-7 better matches the DNA end. The CDR3 totals 16 residues. Germline V lookup: CDR1 MDHEN, CDR2 SYDVKM. CDR3 DNA sequence: TGTGCCAGCAGTTTAGCCGGGACAGGGGGAGCCTACGAGCAGTACTTC. It yields the protein CASSLAGTGGAYEQYF.

CDR3 DNA: TGTGCTAGTGGAAGGGGACTAGCGGGAACCTATGAGCAGTTCTTC. It is translated as CASGRGLAGTYEQFF. The rearrangement links TRBV12-5 to TRBJ2-1; 13 bases are shared with TRBD2. This CDR3 has 15 amino acids. The germline V gene encodes CDR1 LGHNT and CDR2 FRNRAP. V dropped 6 bases and J dropped 8; count of bases not matched to a gene: 7.

The rearrangement uses TRBV19 and TRBJ2-2; a possible D gene is TRBD2 (7 bases). From germline, CDR1 is LNHDA and CDR2 SQIVND (reference sequence). The V end was cut by 5 bases, the J end by 3 bases, with 16 bases between. This CDR3 comprises 16 residues. The CDR3 sequence is CASSPRGRGDTGELFF. The CDR3 DNA sequence: TGTGCCAGTAGTCCTAGGGGGAGGGGAGACACCGGGGAGCTGTTTTTT.

The chain employs TRBV4-1 and TRBJ1-2; 8 nucleotides agree with TRBD1. The V and J ends lost 4 bases and 5 bases, in that order; junction bases with no gene match: 9. The CDR3 totals 15 residues. The germline V gene encodes CDR1 MGHRA and CDR2 YSYEKL. The CDR3 region is CASSRLDRADYGYTF. DNA of the CDR3: TGCGCCAGCAGCCGTTTGGACAGGGCGGATTATGGCTACACCTTC.

V is TRBV5-1 and J is TRBJ2-7, with 8 bases that match TRBD2. Trimming removed 3 bases from V and 3 bases from J; junction bases left unmatched: 8. Germline values: CDR1 SGHRS, CDR2 YFSETQ. The CDR3 totals 15 residues. CDR3 in DNA: TGCGCCAGCAGCTCAGGAGCGGGGGAAGGCTACGAGCAGTACTTC. Its protein product is CASSSGAGEGYEQYF. The whole variable domain, remainder taken from reference TRBV5-1 and TRBJ2-7, is KAGVTQTPRYLIKTRGQQVTLSCSPISGHRSVSWYQQTPGQGLQFLFEYFSETQRNKGNFPGRFSGRQFSNSRSEMNVSTLELGDSALYLCASSSGAGEGYEQYFGPGTRLTVT.

This clone has a handful of counts. This rearrangement joins TRBV30 to TRBJ1-4, with no clear D. This CDR3 comprises 13 residues. Per the germline V gene, CDR1 is GTSNPN and CDR2 is SVGIG (reference sequence). Deletions cut 1 base from V and 6 bases from J, with 9 bases between. The CDR3 protein is CAWSDLTHEKLFF. The CDR3 region has the DNA TGTGCCTGGAGTGACCTCACTCATGAAAAACTGTTTTTT.

This chain uses TRBV19 with TRBJ1-2, with 9 bases aligning to TRBD1. The CDR3 consists of 15 residues. The V gene's germline CDR1 is LNHDA and CDR2 SQIVND (reference sequence). V gave up 10 bases and J gave up 6 bases; unmatched junction bases: 15. In DNA form, the CDR3 reads TGTGCCACCACTTACTTGGACAGGGGAGTAGATGGCTACACCTTC. The encoded protein is CATTYLDRGVDGYTF.

The chain couples TRBV6-6 to TRBJ1-2; D possibly corresponds to TRBD1 (5 bases). Germline values: CDR1 MNHNY, CDR2 SVGAGI (reference sequence). Trimming cost V 2 bases and J 7 bases, with 11 bases left between them. The CDR3 consists of 13 residues. The CDR3 spells CASSYSREGGYTF. In DNA form, the CDR3 reads TGTGCCAGCAGTTACAGCAGGGAGGGTGGCTACACCTTC.

The chain joins TRBV30 to TRBJ2-1, with 7 bases identical to TRBD1. The CDR3 is 13 residues long. V shed 8 bases and J 0 bases; nucleotides not matched to a gene: 4. Germline V gene lookup returns CDR1 GTSNPN and CDR2 SVGIG (reference sequence). CDR3 bases: TGTGCCGGACAGGTTAACTCCTACAATGAGCAGTTCTTC. As protein: CAGQVNSYNEQFF. The variable domain in full, with the rest retrieved from reference TRBV30 and TRBJ2-1, is SQTIHQWPATLVQPVGSPLSLECTVEGTSNPNLYWYRQAAGRGLQLLFYSVGIGQISSEVPQNLSASRPQDRQFILSSKKLLLSDSGFYLCAGQVNSYNEQFFGPGTRLTVL.